This T cell receptor (beta chain) was identified in a study of blood T cell repertoires in COVID-19. Looking at the study overall: The United States, Italy and Spain supplied acute and convalescent COVID-19 samples.

In the source study's methods: Quantification of nucleated cells was approximated via reference gene primer amplification. Libraries were prepared by immunoSEQ multiplex PCR; TCRdb keeps only in-frame clonotypes and omits some of them. For V, J and clone size, that table is used; D and trimming come from the DNA. The data contain about 220,000 clones, approximately 80% of them seen just once; the ten biggest clones take up 9.5% to 15%. Sequences were obtained from peripheral blood. The clonotype originates from a human donor in a cohort sampled during active COVID-19.

CDR3 in DNA: TGTGCCAGCAGCCAAGGGGCAGGGGGCATGGGAGATACGCAGTATTTT. It specifies CASSQGAGGMGDTQYF. The chain is built from TRBV3-1 (or the pseudogene TRBV3-2) and TRBJ2-3; 8 bases are shared with TRBD1. This CDR3 contains 16 residues. J gave up 5 bases and V 1 base, and 8 bases lay outside the gene matches. The germline CDR1 and CDR2 sequences are LGHDT and YNNKEL (reference sequence).